Shown below are 12 T cell receptor beta chains from a single sample sequenced in a study of blood T cell repertoires in COVID-19. Produced via immunoSEQ multiplex PCR; TCRdb's table is partial and in-frame only. The table lists approximately 230,000 clones, around 88% of them singletons. The sample comprised peripheral blood. The receptors come from a woman between 25 and 40 years old with COVID-19, enrolled during active disease.

The chain recombines TRBV3-1 (or the pseudogene TRBV3-2) with TRBJ2-3, with D perhaps TRBD2 (7 bases). The CDR3 loop spans 15 amino acids. V was trimmed by 2 bases and J by 1 base, leaving 10 bases between them. CDR1 is LGHDT, CDR2 YNNKEL, per germline (reference sequence). CDR3 DNA sequence: TGTGCCAGCAGCCAATACGGGGGGCGCACAGATACGCAGTATTTT. Amino acid sequence: CASSQYGGRTDTQYF.

This rearrangement joins TRBV9 to TRBJ1-2, with D tentatively TRBD1 (6 bases). Germline V gene sequence: CDR1 SGDLS, CDR2 YYNGEE. The CDR3 covers 15 residues. The V and J ends lost 0 bases and 4 bases respectively, with 13 bases between them. DNA of the CDR3: TGTGCCAGCAGCGTAGATGGCAGGGGTTCCTATGGCTACACCTTC. Translated: CASSVDGRGSYGYTF. The full variable domain, its missing parts supplied by reference TRBV9 and TRBJ1-2, is DSGVTQTPKHLITATGQRVTLRCSPRSGDLSVYWYQQSLDQGLQFLIQYYNGEERAKGNILERFSAQQFPDLHSELNLSSLELGDSALYFCASSVDGRGSYGYTFGSGTRLTVV.

This rearrangement joins TRBV5-1 to TRBJ2-1; 13 bases map to TRBD2. The junction had 6 bases not matched to a gene; V was cut back by 2 bases and J by 4 bases. Looked up from germline, CDR1 is SGHRS and CDR2 is YFSETQ. The CDR3 covers 17 residues. CDR3 protein: CASSFNPGLAGYNEQFF. CDR3 DNA sequence: TGCGCCAGCAGCTTTAATCCGGGACTAGCGGGATACAATGAGCAGTTCTTC.

The chain joins TRBV3-1 (or the pseudogene TRBV3-2) to TRBJ2-1; 7 bases align to TRBD1. Per the germline V gene, CDR1 is LGHDT and CDR2 is YNNKEL (reference sequence). The length of the CDR3 is 16 residues. V was pared by 0 bases and J by 4 bases, with 6 bases of the junction left unmatched. CDR3 DNA: TGTGCCAGCAGCCAAGAGAGGCGACAGGGTTACAATGAGCAGTTCTTC. Its translation: CASSQERRQGYNEQFF.

In DNA, the CDR3 is TGTGCCAGCAGCTTAGCGGCGGGCCACGAGCAGTACTTC. Translated, it gives CASSLAAGHEQYF. The chain couples TRBV7-9 to TRBJ2-7; D may be TRBD2 (5 bases). Trimming cost V 0 bases and J 5 bases, with 8 bases left between them. The CDR3 covers 13 residues. Germline CDR1 and CDR2: SEHNR and FQNEAQ (reference sequence). The full variable domain, completed using reference TRBV7-9 and TRBJ2-7, is DTGVSQNPRHKITKRGQNVTFRCDPISEHNRLYWYRQTLGQGPEFLTYFQNEAQLEKSRLLSDRFSAERPKGSFSTLEIQRTEQGDSAMYLCASSLAAGHEQYFGPGTRLTVT.

The chain recombines TRBV4-1 with TRBJ1-5; D is undetermined. CDR1 and CDR2 from the germline V gene are MGHRA and YSYEKL. The CDR3 totals 15 residues. Trimming removed 3 bases at V and 1 base at J, with 10 bases between. CDR3 sequence reads: CASSQREESNQPQHF. The CDR3 coding sequence is TGCGCCAGCAGCCAGAGGGAGGAGAGCAATCAGCCCCAGCATTTT.

The table lists this clone with a few counts. J is TRBJ1-6 and V is TRBV6-2 or TRBV6-3; D possibly corresponds to TRBD1 (5 bases). The CDR3 has 15 residues. Trimming removed 2 bases at V and 4 bases at J, with 9 bases between. Germline V CDR1 and CDR2: MNHEY, SVGEGT. The CDR3 loop is CASSYRGRYNSPLHF. CDR3 bases: TGTGCCAGCAGTTACAGGGGTCGTTATAATTCACCCCTCCACTTT.

The V gene is TRBV6-1, the J gene TRBJ1-5, with TRBD1 as a possible D gene (6 bases). CDR1 and CDR2 from the germline V gene are MNHNS and SASEGT. CDR3 length: 14 residues. Trimming cost V 1 base and J 7 bases, with 11 bases left between them. This CDR3 is CASSEGGPWQPQHF. The CDR3 DNA follows: TGTGCCAGCAGTGAAGGGGGGCCATGGCAGCCCCAGCATTTT.

This clone was seen just once. J is TRBJ2-3 and V is TRBV30; weak D call: TRBD2 (5 bases). The V end was cut by 1 base, the J end by 3 bases, with 8 bases between. The CDR3 is made up of 13 amino acids. Germline CDR1 is GTSNPN and CDR2 is SVGIG (reference sequence). CDR3 residues: CAWSGRGTDTQYF. DNA for the CDR3: TGTGCCTGGAGTGGCCGGGGAACAGATACGCAGTATTTT.

The chain has TRBV7-2 and TRBJ2-3, with a possible D match to TRBD2 (7 bases). The CDR3 is 19 residues long. Germline assignment: CDR1 SGHTA and CDR2 FQGNSA. The V end was cut by 1 base, the J end by 0 bases, with 20 bases between. This chain's CDR3 is CASSLVGRGGSTSTDTQYF. The CDR3 DNA reads as TGTGCCAGCAGCTTAGTGGGCAGGGGAGGGTCTACAAGCACAGATACGCAGTATTTT.

The V and J genes are TRBV3-1 (or the pseudogene TRBV3-2) and TRBJ2-7; the D gene is possibly TRBD2 (6 bases). The V end was cut by 0 bases, the J end by 4 bases, with 13 bases between. The CDR3 extends over 15 amino acids. The germline V gene has CDR1 LGHDT and CDR2 YNNKEL (reference sequence). This CDR3 reads CASSQDFQGLYEQYF. CDR3 in DNA: TGTGCCAGCAGCCAAGATTTCCAGGGACTGTACGAGCAGTACTTC.

V gene TRBV7-8 combines with J gene TRBJ2-7; D not resolved. The CDR3 runs to 16 residues. Germline V gene lookup returns CDR1 SGHVS and CDR2 FQNEAQ. V was trimmed by 1 base and J by 3 bases, leaving 16 bases between them. The CDR3 DNA follows: TGTGCCAGCAGCTTAGGCCCGAGACCGAGGAACTACGAGCAGTACGTC. Its translation: CASSLGPRPRNYEQYV.